The rows below give T cell receptor beta chains drawn from one sample of a study of vaccination effects on CD4 cells after COVID-19. The method was immunoSEQ multiplex PCR; TCRdb's version includes in-frame clones alone and lacks a portion of them. This sample has 20,000 to 30,000 clones, with 75% to 80% found just once. For these TCRs, the target antigens are not known. The material was CD4+ T cells from PBMCs cultured with HCoV-NL63 spike peptides, obtained before COVID-19 vaccination. These receptors were collected from a human donor who had a prior SARS-CoV-2 infection. Each CDR3 is given with its conserved first and last residue. A D gene is named only where the DNA matches it firmly. Only some rows state a clone size, as once, few, many or a class for expanded clones.

-	TRBV9	TRBJ2-2	-	TGTGCCAGCAGCGTAGAGTGGGACACCGGGGAGCTGTTTTTT	CASSVEWDTGELFF
-	TRBV20-1	TRBJ2-1	TRBD2	TGCAGTGCACGGACTAGTTATGAGCAGTTCTTC	CSARTSYEQFF
-	TRBV19	TRBJ2-5	TRBD1	TGTGCCAGCCTCGACAGGGGAGAGACTTTTGGAGAGACCCAGTACTTC	CASLDRGETFGETQYF
-	TRBV30	TRBJ1-1	-	TGTGCCTGGAGTGTAAGGGATCACACTGAAGCTTTCTTT	CAWSVRDHTEAFF
-	TRBV27	TRBJ2-7	-	TGTGCCAGCAGTTTATCTATCAGGTACTACGAGCAGTACTTC	CASSLSIRYYEQYF
-	TRBV19	TRBJ2-1	TRBD2	TGTGCCAGTATTATTACTAGCGGGGGGACCCACAATGAGCAGTTCTTC	CASIITSGGTHNEQFF
-	TRBV5-5	TRBJ1-2	-	TGTGCCAGCAGCTTGCGCCAGCCCTATGGCTACACCTTC	CASSLRQPYGYTF
-	TRBV19	TRBJ2-7	-	TGTGCCAGTAGTATAAGTGGAAGGGGGGCCATCTTTGGAGAGCAGTACTTC	CASSISGRGAIFGEQYF
-	TRBV5-5	TRBJ1-5	-	TGTGCCAGCGGGGAGTCGGGCCAGCCCCAGCATTTT	CASGESGQPQHF
-	TRBV20-1	TRBJ2-3	TRBD2	TGCAGTGCTAGTGAAGCGGGAGGTAATACAGATACGCAGTATTTT	CSASEAGGNTDTQYF
-	TRBV5-1	TRBJ1-2	-	TGCGCCAGCAGCTTGGGAGGGACCGCTGGCTATGGCTACACCTTC	CASSLGGTAGYGYTF
-	TRBV11-1	TRBJ1-1	TRBD1	TGTGCCAGCAGCTCTCGGACAGGGGGAACGAACACTGAAGCTTTCTTT	CASSSRTGGTNTEAFF
once	TRBV5-1	TRBJ1-6	TRBD1	TGCGCCAGCAGCTCAGGGACAGGCGGGAATTCACCCCTCCACTTT	CASSSGTGGNSPLHF
-	TRBV6-6	TRBJ2-5	-	TGTGCCAGCAGTTACTCGGGGGAGACCCAGTACTTC	CASSYSGETQYF
-	TRBV6-5	TRBJ1-4	-	TGTGCCAGCGGGGACCCTAATGAAAAACTGTTTTTT	CASGDPNEKLFF
-	TRBV4-1	TRBJ2-1	-	TGCGCCAGCAGCCAAGAGCCGACAGCAGTCTACAATGAGCAGTTCTTC	CASSQEPTAVYNEQFF
-	TRBV5-1	TRBJ2-7	-	TGCGCCAGCAGCTTGGGGTGGGGGGCCAACATCGAGCAGTACTTC	CASSLGWGANIEQYF
few	TRBV25-1	TRBJ1-1	-	TGTGCCAGCAGTGAAAACACTGAAGCTTTCTTT	CASSENTEAFF
-	TRBV5-8	TRBJ2-1	TRBD2	TGTGCCAGCAGCTTGCGGGGGGGGTCATACAATGAGCAGTTCTTC	CASSLRGGSYNEQFF
-	TRBV2	TRBJ2-2	TRBD2	TGTGCCAGCAATATGGGACTAGCGGGGGGACGGGGCACCGGGGAGCTGTTTTTT	CASNMGLAGGRGTGELFF
-	TRBV7-2	TRBJ1-1	-	TGTGCCAGCAGCTTCTCCTGGGGGAACACTGAAGCTTTCTTT	CASSFSWGNTEAFF
-	TRBV9	TRBJ2-3	TRBD2	TGTGCCAGCAGCTCCGGACTAGCGGGGGGGCTGACAGATACGCAGTATTTT	CASSSGLAGGLTDTQYF
once	TRBV5-1	TRBJ1-6	-	TGCGCCAGCAGCTTGGCGCTCTCTGGGGTTTCACCCCTCCACTTT	CASSLALSGVSPLHF
-	TRBV5-1	TRBJ2-2	-	TGCGCCAGCCGGGTCCCGGCCACCGGGGAGCTGTTTTTT	CASRVPATGELFF
-	TRBV6-6	TRBJ1-2	-	TGTGCCAGCAGTGTCGACCGTTACTATGGCTACACCTTC	CASSVDRYYGYTF
-	TRBV6-2/TRBV6-3	TRBJ2-7	TRBD1	TGTGCCAGCAGTGCCCGGGACAGAGGCTACGAGCAGTACTTC	CASSARDRGYEQYF
-	TRBV7-6	TRBJ2-5	-	TGTGCCAGCAGCTTAGTTGTGGGATTACAAGAGACCCAGTACTTC	CASSLVVGLQETQYF
few	TRBV25-1	TRBJ2-3	-	TGTGCCAGCAGTGAATATGGGGGGTCCCTCGGGGACACAGATACGCAGTATTTT	CASSEYGGSLGDTDTQYF
-	TRBV27	TRBJ2-1	-	TGTGCCAGCAGTTCGGGCGGACCGAGCTCCTACAATGAGCAGTTCTTC	CASSSGGPSSYNEQFF
-	TRBV7-2	TRBJ2-5	TRBD2	TGTGCCAGCAGCTACCAGCGGGGGGGCGGGGAGACCCAGTACTTC	CASSYQRGGGETQYF
few	TRBV30	TRBJ1-3	TRBD1	TGTGCCTGGAGTAAAAGAGTGGGGACAGCCGGAAACACCATATATTTT	CAWSKRVGTAGNTIYF
-	TRBV18	TRBJ2-5	TRBD1	TGTGCCAGCTCACCACCGGTAGGGACAGAGGGGACCCAGTACTTC	CASSPPVGTEGTQYF
-	TRBV9	TRBJ2-7	TRBD1	TGTGCCAGCAGCCCAGACCCCACCGGGACAGGGGCTCTCCCGATGTACTTC	CASSPDPTGTGALPMYF
-	TRBV6-1	TRBJ2-2	-	TGTGCCAGCAGTGAGGAAAGGGGTGCAGGGGAGCTGTTTTTT	CASSEERGAGELFF
few	TRBV5-4	TRBJ1-2	-	TGTGCCAGCAACAACCAGGGTTCCTCCTATGGCTACACCTTC	CASNNQGSSYGYTF
few	TRBV15	TRBJ2-1	-	TGTGCCACCAGCAGAGATGGCGGCAGCTCCTACAATGAGCAGTTCTTC	CATSRDGGSSYNEQFF
-	TRBV6-2/TRBV6-3	TRBJ2-7	-	TGTGCCAGCAGCCAGGGGGTTAGCGGCCACTACGAGCAGTACTTC	CASSQGVSGHYEQYF
-	TRBV28	TRBJ2-1	-	TGTGCCAGCAGCCGTGGGGGCCACGGACCCGATGAGCAGTTCTTC	CASSRGGHGPDEQFF
-	TRBV19	TRBJ1-6	-	TGTGCCAGTAAGGGGGGGAATAATTCACCCCTCCACTTT	CASKGGNNSPLHF
-	TRBV2	TRBJ1-1	-	TGTGCCAGCAGTCGGGACCTCAACACTGAAGCTTTCTTT	CASSRDLNTEAFF
few	TRBV5-1	TRBJ1-6	TRBD1	TGCGCCAGCACGGACAGGTCGGGATCACCCCTCCACTTT	CASTDRSGSPLHF
-	TRBV3-1/TRBV3-2	TRBJ2-7	-	TGTGCCAGCAGCCAAGATACGGACGAGCAGTACTTC	CASSQDTDEQYF
-	TRBV3-1/TRBV3-2	TRBJ1-3	-	TGTGCCAGCAGCCCACAGTGGGGAAACACCATATATTTT	CASSPQWGNTIYF
-	TRBV9	TRBJ2-3	-	TGTGCCAGCAGCGTAGCTCACGCGTCTAGTACGCAGTATTTT	CASSVAHASSTQYF
-	TRBV5-6	TRBJ1-1	-	TGTGCCAGCAGCATAGGACGGAGGAACACTGAAGCTTTCTTT	CASSIGRRNTEAFF
few	TRBV3-1/TRBV3-2	TRBJ2-7	TRBD2	TGTGCCAGCAGCCAAGTCCTAGCGGGAGCCCACGAGCAGTACTTC	CASSQVLAGAHEQYF
-	TRBV7-2	TRBJ2-7	TRBD2	TGTGCCAGCAGCTTTATAAGCGCCGGGACTAGCGGGTACGAGCAGTACTTC	CASSFISAGTSGYEQYF
few	TRBV3-1/TRBV3-2	TRBJ1-2	TRBD1	TGTGCCAGCAGCCAAGATAGGAGGGACAGGGGTGGCTACACCTTC	CASSQDRRDRGGYTF
-	TRBV11-2	TRBJ1-1	TRBD1	TGTGCCAGCAGCTTACGACAGGGCACTGAAGCTTTCTTT	CASSLRQGTEAFF
-	TRBV6-5	TRBJ2-3	-	TGTGCCAGCAGCCACCTGGACAGCGGTACGCAGTATTTT	CASSHLDSGTQYF
-	TRBV5-6	TRBJ1-4	TRBD1	TGTGCCAGCAGCTTGGATCGTTCGGGACAGCTGTTTTTT	CASSLDRSGQLFF
-	TRBV5-4	TRBJ2-2	-	TGTGCCAGCAGCTTCGTGGGCCCCGCGGCCGGGGAGCTGTTTTTT	CASSFVGPAAGELFF
-	TRBV6-5	TRBJ1-1	-	TGTGCCAGCACCCTTACAGCAAACACTGAAGCTTTCTTT	CASTLTANTEAFF